This T cell receptor (beta chain) is drawn from a study of blood T cell repertoires in COVID-19. Whole-study context: In each case, the material was cDNA or gDNA derived from T cells, B-cell-depleted T cells, or PBMCs.

Participants were aged about 18 to 100 years from more than 20 US areas. Donors were grouped by their self-reported clinical history. What the recovered Cohort 3 donors had was two negative PCRs, clearance, or symptom resolution. Measured with immunoSEQ multiplex PCR; TCRdb has only the in-frame clones, and not every one. The sample includes fewer than 200,000 clones, 88% of them seen just once. The CDR3 totals 16 residues. Germline CDR1 is SGHTS and CDR2 is YDEGEE. V was pared by 7 bases and J by 3 bases, with 20 bases between. The TCR originated in a woman aged 18-29 years who had recovered from COVID-19. Sequences were obtained from PBMCs or T cells enriched from blood (not recorded which). The gene calls are TRBV5-8 and TRBJ1-5, with no clear D. The CDR3 loop reads CASSRPPNPDNQPQHF. The CDR3 bases are TGTGCCAGCTCGCGTCCTCCCAACCCCGACAATCAGCCCCAGCATTTT. Filled out from reference TRBV5-8 and TRBJ1-5, the complete variable domain reads EAGVTQSPTHLIKTRGQQATLRCSPISGHTSVYWYQQALGLGLQFLLWYDEGEERNRGNFPPRFSGRQFPNYSSELNVNALELEDSALYLCASSRPPNPDNQPQHFGDGTRLSIL.